The T cell receptor beta chain described here comes from a study of cytomegalovirus exposure and HLA in healthy donors. With respect to this clone: The junction does not match germline at one end; this may be a read error.

PCR amplification relied on 60 Vbeta primers (plus 13 Jbeta primers). TCRdb's copy holds only in-frame clones and misses some; the assay was immunoSEQ multiplex PCR. The sample holds about 130,000 clones, roughly 80% seen once. The CDR3 is made up of 13 amino acids. CDR1 and CDR2 (germline): LNHDA, SQIVND (reference sequence). This TCR derives from a young man in good health and CMV-seropositive. Specimen: PBMCs. This chain joins TRBV19 and TRBJ1-1; D might be TRBD1 (5 bases). Here the CDR3 reads CVSSFMGRTEAFF. DNA of the CDR3: TGTGTCAGTAGTTTTATGGGGCGGACTGAAGCTTTCTTT.